The 23 T cell receptor beta chains below all came from one sample that was sequenced in a study of blood T cell repertoires in COVID-19. Data came from immunoSEQ multiplex PCR; TCRdb stores just in-frame clones and leaves some out. Seen here are approximately 230,000 clones, around 85% observed once, and the top ten hold roughly 4%. Sequenced sample: peripheral blood. The receptor source for this set is a woman aged 35 to 49 with active or convalescent COVID-19.

Comment on this clone: The germline gene is not matched at one end of the junction; a read error may be the cause. The chain has TRBV7-7 and TRBJ2-1; tentatively, D is TRBD2 (5 bases). In germline, CDR1 is SSHAT, CDR2 FNYEAQ (reference sequence). CDR3 length: 14 residues. DNA for the CDR3: TGTGCTAGCAGCTTAGTCGGGGAGTACAATGAGCAGTTCTTC. It codes for CASSLVGEYNEQFF.

This clone has more than one count but fewer than ten. This rearrangement joins TRBV3-1 (or the pseudogene TRBV3-2) to TRBJ1-4; no clear D gene. The V end was cut by 2 bases, the J end by 2 bases, with 6 bases between. In germline, CDR1 is LGHDT, CDR2 YNNKEL (reference sequence). The CDR3 length is 14 residues. The DNA of the CDR3 is TGTGCCAGCAGCCAATACGGGACTAATGAAAAACTGTTTTTT. Translating it yields CASSQYGTNEKLFF.

V usage is TRBV28 and J usage is TRBJ2-5, with 11 bases matching TRBD2. V was pared by 5 bases and J by 2 bases, with 10 bases of the junction left unmatched. This CDR3 region has 17 residues. Germline V lookup: CDR1 MDHEN, CDR2 SYDVKM. The CDR3 DNA sequence: TGTGCCAGCAGTCTCCCGCCTGGGACTAGCGGACAAGAGACCCAGTACTTC. Translated: CASSLPPGTSGQETQYF.

The gene calls are TRBV27 and TRBJ2-2; tentative D call: TRBD2 (5 bases). This CDR3 has 13 amino acids. Trimming stripped 2 bases from V and 6 bases from J, with 7 bases between. In germline, CDR1 is MNHEY, CDR2 SMNVEV (reference sequence). The CDR3, as DNA: TGTGCCAGCAGTTTACTAGCAGCCGGGGAGCTGTTTTTT. Amino acids: CASSLLAAGELFF.

V usage is TRBV18 and J usage is TRBJ1-2; no clear D. The germline V gene encodes CDR1 KGHSH and CDR2 LQKENI. V was clipped by 6 bases and J by 0 bases, with 14 bases between them. This CDR3 comprises 15 residues. The CDR3 sequence is CASSLDSFPNYGYTF. CDR3 in DNA: TGTGCCAGCTCCCTCGACTCTTTTCCTAACTATGGCTACACCTTC.

The V gene is TRBV6-2 or TRBV6-3, the J gene TRBJ1-2, with 8 bases that match TRBD1. The trim removed 0 bases at V and 4 bases at J, leaving 7 bases unmatched. Per germline, CDR1 MNHEY and CDR2 SVGEGT. The CDR3 has 16 amino acids. CDR3 nucleotide sequence: TGTGCCAGCAGTTACTCGAGCAGGGGGCGCGGCTATGGCTACACCTTC. It yields the protein CASSYSSRGRGYGYTF.

V usage is TRBV6-5 and J usage is TRBJ1-3; the D is unclear. Germline loops: CDR1 MNHEY, CDR2 SVGAGI. The CDR3 loop spans 13 amino acids. V lost 6 bases and J 0 bases, leaving 6 bases between the germline ends. The CDR3 spells CASSRHSGNTIYF. The CDR3 nucleotides are TGTGCCAGCAGCAGGCACTCTGGAAACACCATATATTTT.

The chain has TRBV3-1 (or the pseudogene TRBV3-2) and TRBJ2-3; TRBD2 matches 8 bases. The V and J ends lost 2 bases and 2 bases, in that order; junction bases with no gene match: 3. Germline-derived CDR1 and CDR2 are LGHDT and YNNKEL (reference sequence). The CDR3 runs 15 residues. The CDR3 DNA is TGTGCCAGCAGCCAACAGACTAGCGACACAGATACGCAGTATTTT. Amino acids: CASSQQTSDTDTQYF.

This clone appeared a single time. This chain uses TRBV19 with TRBJ1-2; 9 bases map to TRBD1. This CDR3 is 17 amino acids long. Germline-derived CDR1 and CDR2 are LNHDA and SQIVND (reference sequence). The V and J ends lost 2 bases and 6 bases, in that order; junction bases with no gene match: 13. The CDR3 nucleotides are TGTGCCAGTAGTATAATCCGGTGGGACAGGGTAAAAGATGGCTACACCTTC. Translating gives CASSIIRWDRVKDGYTF.

The V and J genes are TRBV9 and TRBJ1-2; D might be TRBD1 (5 bases). The CDR3 covers 13 residues. Trimming took off 2 bases at V and 7 bases at J, with 12 bases between the two ends. Germline V gene lookup returns CDR1 SGDLS and CDR2 YYNGEE. CDR3 DNA: TGTGCCAGCAGCGTCGGGGGTCTAGGTGGCTACACCTTC. This gives the protein CASSVGGLGGYTF.

The chain uses TRBV7-9 and TRBJ1-1; tentatively, D is TRBD1 (6 bases). The V gene's germline CDR1 is SEHNR and CDR2 FQNEAQ (reference sequence). V was shortened by 5 bases and J by 1 base, with 11 bases between the two germline ends. This CDR3 spans 14 amino acids. CDR3 sequence (DNA): TGTGCCAGCAGCGACAGGTTAGGGAACACTGAAGCTTTCTTT. This encodes CASSDRLGNTEAFF. The full variable domain, completed using reference TRBV7-9 and TRBJ1-1, is DTGVSQNPRHKITKRGQNVTFRCDPISEHNRLYWYRQTLGQGPEFLTYFQNEAQLEKSRLLSDRFSAERPKGSFSTLEIQRTEQGDSAMYLCASSDRLGNTEAFFGQGTRLTVV.

The genes are TRBV28 and TRBJ2-4, with a tentative D call TRBD1 (7 bases). CDR1 and CDR2 (germline): MDHEN, SYDVKM. The CDR3 runs 15 residues. V lost 3 bases and J 4 bases, leaving 13 bases between the germline ends. CDR3 DNA sequence: TGTGCCAGCAGTTTGCGGGGACAGCCTAAAAACATTCAGTACTTC. Amino acid sequence: CASSLRGQPKNIQYF.

V gene TRBV10-2 combines with J gene TRBJ2-2; 10 bases match TRBD2. The J segment lost 0 bases and the V segment lost 10 bases, leaving 14 bases of the junction unmatched. This CDR3 comprises 18 residues. Germline V gives CDR1 WSHSY, CDR2 SAAADI. CDR3: CATSGERGGSTNTGELFF. CDR3 sequence (DNA): TGCGCCACGTCCGGGGAGCGGGGGGGATCAACGAACACCGGGGAGCTGTTTTTT.

This rearrangement joins TRBV15 to TRBJ1-6; D not resolved. V was clipped by 8 bases and J by 3 bases, with 8 bases between them. The CDR3 loop spans 13 amino acids. Germline assignment: CDR1 LNHNV and CDR2 YYDKDF (reference sequence). The CDR3 DNA sequence: TGTGCCACCCACCGGGACTATAATTCACCCCTCCACTTT. Its translation is CATHRDYNSPLHF. The full variable domain, with the rest looked up from reference TRBV15 and TRBJ1-6, is DAMVIQNPRYQVTQFGKPVTLSCSQTLNHNVMYWYQQKSSQAPKLLFHYYDKDFNNEADTPDNFQSRRPNTSFCFLDIRSPGLGDTAMYLCATHRDYNSPLHFGNGTRLTVT.

The chain combines TRBV29-1 with TRBJ1-1, with 8 bases that match TRBD1. Trimming took 7 bases from V and 1 from J; bases not matched to a gene: 2. CDR3 length: 12 amino acids. CDR1 and CDR2 (germline): SQVTM, ANQGSEA. The CDR3 sequence: CSADRGNTEAFF. CDR3 DNA sequence: TGCAGCGCTGACAGGGGGAACACTGAAGCTTTCTTT.

In its sample, this clone was seen once. V is TRBV28 and J is TRBJ2-7, with 9 positions matching TRBD1. J was trimmed by 3 bases and V by 6 bases; bases with no gene match: 6. Looked up from germline, CDR1 is MDHEN and CDR2 is SYDVKM. The CDR3 contains 14 residues. The CDR3 region is CASSQQGAVYEQYF. In nucleotides, the CDR3 is TGTGCCAGCAGCCAACAGGGGGCCGTCTACGAGCAGTACTTC.

This chain uses TRBV9 with TRBJ2-1; 11 nucleotides agree with TRBD1. Germline V gene lookup returns CDR1 SGDLS and CDR2 YYNGEE. V trimming: 0 bases; J trimming: 10 bases; junction bases outside the gene matches: 9. The CDR3 covers 16 residues. The CDR3 bases are TGTGCCAGCAGCGTAGAAGTAGGACAGGGGGCTAAGGAGCAGTTCTTC. Its protein product is CASSVEVGQGAKEQFF.

This clone came up once. Within the sample, other DNA sequences also encode this same CDR3. This chain connects TRBV11-2 to TRBJ2-1; 11 positions agree with TRBD2. CDR3 length: 16 residues. The germline V gene encodes CDR1 SGHAT and CDR2 FQNNGV. The V gene end was trimmed by 5 bases and the J gene end by 2 bases; junction bases not matched to a gene: 5. DNA of the CDR3: TGTGCCAGCAGCCTCGGACTAGCGGGCCCCTACAATGAGCAGTTCTTC. Translating it yields CASSLGLAGPYNEQFF.

V and J are TRBV5-1 and TRBJ1-2; the D gene is possibly TRBD1 (5 bases). The CDR3 is 13 residues long. Germline V lookup: CDR1 SGHRS, CDR2 YFSETQ. V lost 0 bases to trimming and J lost 8 bases, with 11 bases between them. The CDR3: CASSLVRGNGYTF. CDR3 bases: TGCGCCAGCAGCTTGGTAAGGGGAAACGGCTACACCTTC.

This clone was recorded only once. The chain is built from TRBV7-3 and TRBJ2-3; 9 bases map to TRBD1. The CDR3 contains 18 residues. Germline CDR1 and CDR2: SGHTA and FQGTGA. Trimming took 4 bases from V and 0 from J; bases not matched to a gene: 11. CDR3 sequence (DNA): TGTGCCAGCAGCTACCGAGGCGGGACAGGGTATAGCACAGATACGCAGTATTTT. Encoded protein: CASSYRGGTGYSTDTQYF. Using reference TRBV7-3 and TRBJ2-3 for the parts outside the CDR3, the full variable domain is GAGVSQTPSNKVTEKGKYVELRCDPISGHTALYWYRQSLGQGPEFLIYFQGTGAADDSGLPNDRFFAVRPEGSVSTLKIQRTERGDSAVYLCASSYRGGTGYSTDTQYFGPGTRLTVL.

The chain carries TRBV5-6 and TRBJ1-4; perhaps TRBD1 as D (6 bases). The germline gives CDR1 SGHDT, CDR2 YYEEEE. Deletions cut 7 bases from V and 6 bases from J, with 13 bases between. This CDR3 comprises 13 residues. CDR3 sequence reads: CASALWGHEKLFF. The CDR3 bases are TGTGCCAGCGCTTTATGGGGGCATGAAAAACTGTTTTTT.

This clone was seen only once. The chain uses TRBV15 and TRBJ1-1, with 7 bases fitting TRBD1. V lost 2 bases, J lost 3 bases, and 9 bases stayed unmatched. The CDR3 runs 16 residues. CDR1 and CDR2 from the germline V gene are LNHNV and YYDKDF (reference sequence). CDR3 DNA: TGTGCCACCAGCAGAACCCTTACAGGGGCGGACACTGAAGCTTTCTTT. Protein: CATSRTLTGADTEAFF. The full variable domain, completed using reference TRBV15 and TRBJ1-1, is DAMVIQNPRYQVTQFGKPVTLSCSQTLNHNVMYWYQQKSSQAPKLLFHYYDKDFNNEADTPDNFQSRRPNTSFCFLDIRSPGLGDTAMYLCATSRTLTGADTEAFFGQGTRLTVV.

The genes are TRBV6-5 and TRBJ2-2; 7 nucleotides align to TRBD2. The CDR3 is made up of 15 amino acids. Germline V gives CDR1 MNHEY, CDR2 SVGAGI. The V and J ends lost 6 bases and 1 base, in that order; junction bases with no gene match: 5. This CDR3 is CASRRAGMNTGELFF. The CDR3 coding sequence is TGTGCCAGCAGGCGAGCGGGGATGAACACCGGGGAGCTGTTTTTT.